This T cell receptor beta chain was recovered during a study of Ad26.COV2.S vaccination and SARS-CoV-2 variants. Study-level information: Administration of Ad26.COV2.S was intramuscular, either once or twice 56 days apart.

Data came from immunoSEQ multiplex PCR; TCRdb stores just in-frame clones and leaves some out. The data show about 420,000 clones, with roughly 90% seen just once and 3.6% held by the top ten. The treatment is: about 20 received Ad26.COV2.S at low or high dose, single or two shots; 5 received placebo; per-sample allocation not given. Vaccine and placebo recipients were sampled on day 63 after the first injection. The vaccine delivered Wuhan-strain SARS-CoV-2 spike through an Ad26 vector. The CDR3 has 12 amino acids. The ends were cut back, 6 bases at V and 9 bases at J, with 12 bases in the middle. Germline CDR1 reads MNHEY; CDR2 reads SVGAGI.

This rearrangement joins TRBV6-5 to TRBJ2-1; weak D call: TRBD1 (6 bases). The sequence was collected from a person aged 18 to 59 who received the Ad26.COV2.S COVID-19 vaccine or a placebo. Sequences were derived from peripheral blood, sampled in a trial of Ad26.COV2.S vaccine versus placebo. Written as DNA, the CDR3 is TGTGCCAGCAGCCCACAGGGCCGTGAGCAGTTCTTC. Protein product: CASSPQGREQFF.